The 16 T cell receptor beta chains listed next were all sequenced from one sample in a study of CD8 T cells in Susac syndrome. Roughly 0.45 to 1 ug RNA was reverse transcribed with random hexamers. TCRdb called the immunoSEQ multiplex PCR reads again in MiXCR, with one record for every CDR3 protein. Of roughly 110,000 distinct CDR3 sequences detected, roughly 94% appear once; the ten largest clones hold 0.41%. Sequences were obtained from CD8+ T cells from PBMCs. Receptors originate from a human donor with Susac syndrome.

The CDR3 nucleotides are TGCGCCAGCAGCCAATACGGAGGGAGGGAAGAGACCCAGTACTTC. This codes for CASSQYGGREETQYF. The chain employs TRBV4-1 and TRBJ2-5, with 7 bases lining up with TRBD2. The CDR3 is 15 residues long. Germline CDR1 is MGHRA and CDR2 is YSYEKL. Unmatched junction bases numbered 6, after V lost 2 bases and J lost 3 bases.

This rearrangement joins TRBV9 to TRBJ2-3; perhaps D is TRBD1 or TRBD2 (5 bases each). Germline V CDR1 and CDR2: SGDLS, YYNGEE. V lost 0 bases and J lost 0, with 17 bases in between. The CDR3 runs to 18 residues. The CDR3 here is CASSVAGTISRSTDTQYF. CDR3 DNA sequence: TGTGCCAGCAGCGTAGCCGGGACCATATCACGGAGCACAGATACGCAGTATTTT.

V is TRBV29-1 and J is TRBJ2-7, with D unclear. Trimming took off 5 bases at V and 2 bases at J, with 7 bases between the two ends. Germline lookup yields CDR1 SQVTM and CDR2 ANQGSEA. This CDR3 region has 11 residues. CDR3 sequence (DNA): TGCAGCGTTCTGATTACCTACGAGCAGTACTTC. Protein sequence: CSVLITYEQYF.

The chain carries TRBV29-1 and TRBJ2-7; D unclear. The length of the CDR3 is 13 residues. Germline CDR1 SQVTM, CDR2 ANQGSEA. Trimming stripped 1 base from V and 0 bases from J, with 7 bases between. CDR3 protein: CSVEVPASYEQYF. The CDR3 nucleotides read TGCAGCGTTGAAGTTCCGGCCTCCTACGAGCAGTACTTC.

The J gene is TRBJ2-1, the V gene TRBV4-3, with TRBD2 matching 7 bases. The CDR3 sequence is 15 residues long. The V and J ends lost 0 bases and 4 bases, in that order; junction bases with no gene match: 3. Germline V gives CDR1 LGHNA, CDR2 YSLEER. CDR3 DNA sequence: TGCGCCAGCAGCCAAGATCGAGCGGGGTACAATGAGCAGTTCTTC. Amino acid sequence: CASSQDRAGYNEQFF.

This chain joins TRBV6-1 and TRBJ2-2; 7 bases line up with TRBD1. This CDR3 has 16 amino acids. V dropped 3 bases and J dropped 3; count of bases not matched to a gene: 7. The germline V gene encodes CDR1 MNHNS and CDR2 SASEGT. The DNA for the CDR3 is TGTGCCAGCAGTGACACCCCGACAGGGCACACCGGGGAGCTGTTTTTT. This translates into CASSDTPTGHTGELFF.

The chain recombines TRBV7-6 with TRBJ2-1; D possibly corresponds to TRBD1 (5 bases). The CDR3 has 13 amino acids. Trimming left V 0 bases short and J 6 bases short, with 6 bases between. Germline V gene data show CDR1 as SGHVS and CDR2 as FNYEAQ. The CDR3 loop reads CASSLAGANEQFF. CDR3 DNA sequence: TGTGCCAGCAGCTTAGCAGGGGCCAATGAGCAGTTCTTC.

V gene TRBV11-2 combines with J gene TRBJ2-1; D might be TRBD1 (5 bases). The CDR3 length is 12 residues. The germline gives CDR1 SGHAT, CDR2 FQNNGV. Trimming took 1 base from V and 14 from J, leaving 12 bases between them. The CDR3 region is CASSLVGASEFF. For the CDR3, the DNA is TGTGCCAGCAGCTTAGTTGGGGCCTCGGAGTTCTTC.

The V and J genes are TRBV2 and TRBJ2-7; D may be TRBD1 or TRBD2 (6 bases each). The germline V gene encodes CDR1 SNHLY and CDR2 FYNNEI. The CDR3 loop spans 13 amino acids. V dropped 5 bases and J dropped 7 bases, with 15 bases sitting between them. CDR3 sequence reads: CASSNPGAGEQYF. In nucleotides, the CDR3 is TGTGCCAGCAGTAACCCAGGGGCGGGGGAGCAGTACTTC. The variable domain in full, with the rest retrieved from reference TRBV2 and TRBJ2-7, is EPEVTQTPSHQVTQMGQEVILRCVPISNHLYFYWYRQILGQKVEFLVSFYNNEISEKSEIFDDQFSVERPDGSNFTLKIRSTKLEDSAMYFCASSNPGAGEQYFGPGTRLTVT.

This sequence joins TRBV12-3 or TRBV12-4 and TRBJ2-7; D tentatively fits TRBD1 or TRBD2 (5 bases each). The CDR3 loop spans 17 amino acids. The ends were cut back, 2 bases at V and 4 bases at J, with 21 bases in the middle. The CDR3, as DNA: TGTGCCAGCAGTTTAAAGTGGTACCGGGACCGTTCTTACGAGCAGTACTTC. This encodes CASSLKWYRDRSYEQYF.

In nucleotides, the CDR3 is TGTGCCAGCAGCTTCGCACTCGAGCAGTACTTC. Encoded protein: CASSFALEQYF. V is TRBV7-9 and J is TRBJ2-7; D gene unclear. Germline V gene lookup returns CDR1 SEHNR and CDR2 FQNEAQ (reference sequence). Deletions cut 3 bases from V and 6 bases from J, with 6 bases between. There are 11 residues in the CDR3.

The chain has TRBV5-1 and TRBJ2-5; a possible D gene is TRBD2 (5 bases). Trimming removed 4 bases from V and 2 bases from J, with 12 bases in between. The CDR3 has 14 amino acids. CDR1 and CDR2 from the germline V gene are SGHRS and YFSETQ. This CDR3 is CASSLRTPQETQYF. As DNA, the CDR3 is TGCGCCAGCAGCCTACGGACTCCACAAGAGACCCAGTACTTC. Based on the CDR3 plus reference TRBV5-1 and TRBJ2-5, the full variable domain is KAGVTQTPRYLIKTRGQQVTLSCSPISGHRSVSWYQQTPGQGLQFLFEYFSETQRNKGNFPGRFSGRQFSNSRSEMNVSTLELGDSALYLCASSLRTPQETQYFGPGTRLLVL.

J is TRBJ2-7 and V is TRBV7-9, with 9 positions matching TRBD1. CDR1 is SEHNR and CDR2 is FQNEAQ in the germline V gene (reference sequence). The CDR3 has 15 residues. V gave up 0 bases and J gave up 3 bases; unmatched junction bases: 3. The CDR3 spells CASSLAGQGNYEQYF. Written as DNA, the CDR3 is TGTGCCAGCAGCTTAGCGGGACAGGGAAACTACGAGCAGTACTTC.

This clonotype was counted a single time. CDR3 DNA sequence: TGCAGCGTCCCCCAAAGAGGGCTGGGGGAGACCCAGTACTTC. Protein sequence: CSVPQRGLGETQYF. V is TRBV29-1 and J is TRBJ2-5; possibly TRBD2 for D (5 bases). Germline CDR1 and CDR2: SQVTM and ANQGSEA. The V and J ends lost 6 bases and 5 bases respectively, with 19 bases between them. The CDR3 length is 14 residues.

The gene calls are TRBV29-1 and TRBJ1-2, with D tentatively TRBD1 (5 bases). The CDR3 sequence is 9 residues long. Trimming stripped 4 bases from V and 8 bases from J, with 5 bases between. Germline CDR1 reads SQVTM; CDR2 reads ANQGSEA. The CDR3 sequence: CSVGGGYTF. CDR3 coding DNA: TGCAGCGTTGGGGGCGGCTACACCTTC.

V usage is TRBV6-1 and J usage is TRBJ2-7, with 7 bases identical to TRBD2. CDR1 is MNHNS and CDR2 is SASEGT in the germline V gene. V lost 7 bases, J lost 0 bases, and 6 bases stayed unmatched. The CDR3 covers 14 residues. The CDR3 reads CASMGGESSYEQYF. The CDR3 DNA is TGTGCCAGCATGGGAGGGGAAAGCTCCTACGAGCAGTACTTC.